This T cell receptor (beta chain) was documented in a study of technical replicates of blood from a handful of donors. V dropped 4 bases and J dropped 6; count of bases not matched to a gene: 5. The CDR3 has 13 amino acids. CDR1 GTSNPN and CDR2 SVGIG come from the germline V gene (reference sequence). The assay was immunoSEQ multiplex PCR, and TCRdb's table has in-frame clones only and misses some. The data show about 83,000 clones, about 91% seen once. This sequence joins TRBV30 and TRBJ2-3, with 9 bases aligning to TRBD2. Sequenced sample: T cells isolated from PBMCs. The TCR originated in a human donor in good health. CDR3 nucleotide sequence: TGTGCCTGGACGGCGGGAGGGATCGATACGCAGTATTTT. Amino acid sequence: CAWTAGGIDTQYF.